This T cell receptor beta chain was retrieved from a study of radiotherapy plus CTLA-4 blockade in lung cancer. A few counts support this clone. In germline, CDR1 is MGHRA, CDR2 YSYEKL. The CDR3 covers 17 residues. V gave up 1 base and J gave up 4 bases, with 18 bases separating them. Libraries were prepared by immunoSEQ multiplex PCR; TCRdb keeps only in-frame clonotypes and omits some of them. The sample comprises tens of thousands of clones, around 87% of which are singletons, and 16% rests with the top ten. This sample comprised peripheral blood, obtained from a patient treated with radiotherapy plus ipilimumab. The sequence derives from a human donor with non-small cell lung cancer that progressed on radiotherapy plus ipilimumab. The chain carries TRBV4-1 and TRBJ2-3, with D maybe TRBD1 (6 bases). The CDR3 protein is CASSQALSGATADTQYF. The CDR3 bases are TGCGCCAGCAGCCAAGCACTATCAGGGGCTACCGCAGATACGCAGTATTTT.